This is a list of T cell receptor beta chains from one sample in a study of cytomegalovirus exposure and HLA in healthy donors. The assay was immunoSEQ multiplex PCR, and TCRdb's table has in-frame clones only and misses some. The sample has 85,000 to 100,000 clones, 55% to 65% seen once. The sequencing input was PBMCs. All receptors come from a human donor in good health. Each CDR3 is given with its conserved first and last residue. The D gene is left open where the match is weak.

>TRBV7-2|TRBJ2-7|.
CASSSDFSSYEQYF
>TRBV7-3|TRBJ1-2|TRBD1
CASSLLQGPYGYTF
>TRBV6-6|TRBJ1-1|TRBD1
CASSSSGQPSNTEAFF
>TRBV10-3|TRBJ2-7|TRBD2
CAISDLWGGESHEQYF
>TRBV19|TRBJ1-2|TRBD1
CASSILRPGGIGYTF
>TRBV11-3|TRBJ1-6|.
CASSLVGGSYNSPLHF
>TRBV5-1|TRBJ1-4|.
CASSLTGIIATNEKLFF
>TRBV30|TRBJ1-6|.
CAWTPEGSSYNSPLHF
>TRBV10-3|TRBJ2-1|.
CAISESNGSTEQFF
>TRBV11-3|TRBJ2-7|.
CASSLVLAGADEQYF
>TRBV7-2|TRBJ2-2|TRBD2
CASSQRGTSGGPRTGELFF
>TRBV6-5|TRBJ1-2|TRBD1
CASRPTGLGTYGYTF
>TRBV7-9|TRBJ2-3|TRBD1
CASSHVRDRGTDTQYF
>TRBV10-3|TRBJ2-2|TRBD1
CASVGTGGTGELFF
>TRBV11-2|TRBJ2-1|TRBD2
CASILVLAGKEQFF
>TRBV7-9|TRBJ1-1|TRBD1
CASRGHRGREAFF
>TRBV4-3|TRBJ1-5|.
CASSPGGEGNQPQHF
>TRBV7-6|TRBJ2-7|TRBD2
CASSLMREVYEQYF
>TRBV5-1|TRBJ2-5|TRBD1
CASNRGDSETQYF
>TRBV2|TRBJ1-5|.
CASSEALGVQPQHF
>TRBV4-3|TRBJ1-1|TRBD1
CASSQESRGDTEAFF
>TRBV7-3|TRBJ2-1|.
CASRQTGTDYNEQFF
>TRBV10-3|TRBJ2-3|TRBD1
CAISNRQGRITDTQYF
>TRBV7-3|TRBJ2-2|TRBD2
CASSPHGTSGGGNTGELFF
>TRBV11-2|TRBJ2-1|TRBD2
CASSLGSGGVNEQFF
>TRBV7-9|TRBJ2-7|.
CASSLGGGTTYEQYF
>TRBV7-2|TRBJ2-1|TRBD2
CASRRDLGGAYNEQFF
>TRBV11-2|TRBJ2-2|TRBD1
CASSPGQGAITGELFF
>TRBV29-1|TRBJ1-3|.
CSVGTGLGNTIYF
>TRBV15|TRBJ1-4|TRBD1
CATSGQGSSRELFF
>TRBV4-1|TRBJ1-2|.
CASSQGGPDSYYGYTF
>TRBV7-9|TRBJ1-6|TRBD1
CASSPIRGQGLSYNSPLHF
>TRBV7-9|TRBJ1-6|.
CASSLVSDTPLHF
>TRBV19|TRBJ1-2|.
CASSLLNYGYTF
>TRBV5-1|TRBJ2-2|.
CASSLDRQNTGELFF
>TRBV29-1|TRBJ2-7|.
CSVGGGLTYEQYF
>TRBV29-1|TRBJ2-3|TRBD1
CSVSGQGYTDTQYF
>TRBV18|TRBJ2-2|TRBD1
CASSPPGTGSTGELFF
>TRBV6-5|TRBJ1-1|.
CASSYTGVNTEAFF
>TRBV29-1|TRBJ1-5|.
CSVQQDLDQPQHF
>TRBV6-6|TRBJ1-2|.
CASSYSDSWPNYGYTF
>TRBV7-2|TRBJ2-5|.
CASSVTWGRETQYF
>TRBV11-2|TRBJ2-3|.
CASSLELALDTQYF
>TRBV5-6|TRBJ1-4|TRBD1
CASRYYRGREEKLFF
>TRBV27|TRBJ1-2|.
CASSTLSRAHYGYTF
>TRBV7-2|TRBJ2-4|TRBD2
CASSSSAGGAKNIQYF
>TRBV6-4|TRBJ2-5|TRBD2
CASSEGTSGGAEETQYF
>TRBV5-1|TRBJ1-4|.
CASRGRGSEDEKLFF
>TRBV5-4|TRBJ2-7|TRBD1
CASSFADRDYEQYF
>TRBV5-1|TRBJ2-5|.
CASSFDGQETQYF
>TRBV6-4|TRBJ2-4|TRBD1
CASSVDRGDIQYF
>TRBV7-9|TRBJ2-5|.
CASSFRDTQETQYF
>TRBV7-9|TRBJ1-1|TRBD1
CASSLRLPKGAPEAFF
>TRBV7-2|TRBJ2-1|TRBD2
CASSSVRGGRNEQFF
>TRBV19|TRBJ2-7|.
CASSPDSGYEQYF
>TRBV5-4|TRBJ1-5|.
CASSAVPGSNQPQHF
>TRBV9|TRBJ1-2|TRBD1
CASSLRPGQGIGYTF
>TRBV11-2|TRBJ1-2|.
CASSQRNYGYTF
>TRBV7-6|TRBJ2-2|TRBD1
CASSLGQPQTGELFF